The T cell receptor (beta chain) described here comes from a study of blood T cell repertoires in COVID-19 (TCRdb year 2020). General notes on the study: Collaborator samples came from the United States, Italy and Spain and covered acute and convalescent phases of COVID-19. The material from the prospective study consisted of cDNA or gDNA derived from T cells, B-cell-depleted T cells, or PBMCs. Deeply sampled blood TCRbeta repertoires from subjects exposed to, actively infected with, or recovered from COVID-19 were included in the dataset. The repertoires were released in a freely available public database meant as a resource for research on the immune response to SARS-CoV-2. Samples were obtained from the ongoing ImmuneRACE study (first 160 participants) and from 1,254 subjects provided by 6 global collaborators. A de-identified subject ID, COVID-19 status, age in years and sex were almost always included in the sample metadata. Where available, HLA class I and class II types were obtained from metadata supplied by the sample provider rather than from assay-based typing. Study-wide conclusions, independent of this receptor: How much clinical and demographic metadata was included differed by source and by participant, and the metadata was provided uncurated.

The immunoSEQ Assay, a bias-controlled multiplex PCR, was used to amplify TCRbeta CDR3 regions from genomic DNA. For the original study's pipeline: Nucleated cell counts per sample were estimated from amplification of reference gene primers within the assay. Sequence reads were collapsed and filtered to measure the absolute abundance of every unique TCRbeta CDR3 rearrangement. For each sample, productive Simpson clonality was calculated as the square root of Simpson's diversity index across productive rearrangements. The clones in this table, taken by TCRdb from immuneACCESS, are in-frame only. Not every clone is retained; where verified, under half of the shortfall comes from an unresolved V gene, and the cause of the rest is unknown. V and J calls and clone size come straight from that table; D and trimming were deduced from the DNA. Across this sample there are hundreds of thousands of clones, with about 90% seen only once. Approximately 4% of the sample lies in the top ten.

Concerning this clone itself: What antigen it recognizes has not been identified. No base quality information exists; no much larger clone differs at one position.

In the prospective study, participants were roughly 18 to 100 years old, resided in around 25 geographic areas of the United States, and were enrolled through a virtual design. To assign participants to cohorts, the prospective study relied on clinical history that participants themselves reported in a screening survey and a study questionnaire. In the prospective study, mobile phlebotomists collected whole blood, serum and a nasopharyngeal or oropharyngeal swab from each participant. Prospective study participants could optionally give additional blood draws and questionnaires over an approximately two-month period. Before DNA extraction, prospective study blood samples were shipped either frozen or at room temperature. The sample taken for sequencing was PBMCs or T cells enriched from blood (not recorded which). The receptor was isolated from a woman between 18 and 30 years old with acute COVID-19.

The CDR3 amino acid sequence is: CSARLGTFPFF. The sequenced DNA: TGCAGTGCTAGACTCGGGACTTTTCCGTTCTTC. The sequence links TRBV20-1 to TRBJ2-1; the D gene is possibly TRBD2, with 6 bases matching. V is cut by 2 bases and J by 15 bases, and the space between the germline ends is 14 bases. Including the terminal cysteine and phenylalanine, the CDR3 comprises 11 residues. The kept DNA is CDR3 alone, 33 bases in frame from the first base. The germline V gene (reference sequence) sets CDR1 to DFQATT and CDR2 to SNEGSKA.